This TCR beta chain was captured by sequencing in a study of blood T cell repertoires in COVID-19. Across the whole study: The United States, Italy and Spain supplied acute and convalescent COVID-19 samples. T cells, B-cell-depleted T cells, or PBMCs supplied cDNA or gDNA.

The CDR3 is 15 amino acids. Trimming pared 2 bases from V and 2 bases from J, leaving 9 bases between. Germline CDR1 is MNHNS and CDR2 is SASEGT. In the authors' workflow: Amplifying reference gene primers gave estimates of nucleated cell counts. Profiled with immunoSEQ multiplex PCR; TCRdb holds only in-frame clones, not every one. V, J and clone size are those of that table, while D and trimming were read from the DNA. This sample has 130,000 to 150,000 clones, with 70% to 85% found just once. The chain recombines TRBV6-1 with TRBJ1-4; D gene unclear. Sequenced input: peripheral blood. The source of this sequence is a man aged 55 to 69 with active or convalescent COVID-19. Written as DNA, the CDR3 is TGTGCCAGCAGTGAACAGGCTCTGACTAATGAAAAACTGTTTTTT. Its translation: CASSEQALTNEKLFF.